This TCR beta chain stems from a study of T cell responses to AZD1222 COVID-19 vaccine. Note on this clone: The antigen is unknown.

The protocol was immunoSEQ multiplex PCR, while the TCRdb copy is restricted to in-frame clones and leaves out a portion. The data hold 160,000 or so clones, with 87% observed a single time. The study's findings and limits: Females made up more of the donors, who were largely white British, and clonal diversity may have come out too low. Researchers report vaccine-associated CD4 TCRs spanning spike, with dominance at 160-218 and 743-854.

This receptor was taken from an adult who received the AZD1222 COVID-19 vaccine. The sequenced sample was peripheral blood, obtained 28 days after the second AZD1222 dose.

CDR3 nucleotides: TGTGCCTGGCTCCACAATGACTATGGCTACACCTTC. It is translated as CAWLHNDYGYTF. V and J are TRBV30 and TRBJ1-2; D uncertain. This CDR3 region has 12 residues. Trimming left V 5 bases short and J 3 bases short, with 10 bases between. Germline loops: CDR1 GTSNPN, CDR2 SVGIG (reference sequence).